These T cell receptor beta chains were read from a single sample in a study of cytomegalovirus exposure and HLA in healthy donors. The protocol was immunoSEQ multiplex PCR, while the TCRdb copy is restricted to in-frame clones and leaves out a portion. This table has 100,000 to 150,000 clones, about 83% appearing once. The sample was PBMCs. These receptors all come from a man aged 30 to 45 in good health and CMV-seronegative. The CDR3 runs from the conserved cysteine through the conserved F or W. D genes are given only for firm matches. Clone size is stated in some rows and not others, as once, few, many or a class when expanded.

clone_size: NA
d_call: TRBD1
j_call: TRBJ1-2
v_call: TRBV5-6
cdr3_aa: CASSDGQGHGYTF
cdr3_nt: TGTGCCAGCAGCGATGGACAGGGGCATGGCTACACCTTC

clone_size: NA
d_call: NA
j_call: TRBJ1-2
v_call: TRBV7-9
cdr3_aa: CASSTRYIDGYTF
cdr3_nt: TGTGCCAGCAGCACCAGGTATATCGATGGCTACACCTTC

clone_size: NA
d_call: TRBD2
j_call: TRBJ2-3
v_call: TRBV4-3
cdr3_aa: CASSLTSGGSDTQYF
cdr3_nt: TGCGCCAGCAGCTTGACTAGCGGGGGCTCAGATACGCAGTATTTT

clone_size: NA
d_call: TRBD1
j_call: TRBJ1-2
v_call: TRBV6-1
cdr3_aa: CASSDTERGPPLYGYTF
cdr3_nt: TGTGCCAGCAGTGATACCGAGAGGGGGCCTCCCCTCTATGGCTACACCTTC

clone_size: few
d_call: NA
j_call: TRBJ1-5
v_call: TRBV10-3
cdr3_aa: CAISESGGDQPQHF
cdr3_nt: TGTGCCATCAGTGAGTCGGGAGGAGATCAGCCCCAGCATTTT

clone_size: NA
d_call: TRBD2
j_call: TRBJ2-2
v_call: TRBV5-1
cdr3_aa: CASSLAASGGNTGELFF
cdr3_nt: TGTGCCAGCAGCTTGGCGGCTAGCGGGGGGAACACCGGGGAGCTGTTTTTT

clone_size: NA
d_call: TRBD1
j_call: TRBJ2-7
v_call: TRBV30
cdr3_aa: CAWSVQGAIRNEQYF
cdr3_nt: TGTGCCTGGAGTGTACAGGGGGCGATCCGGAACGAGCAGTACTTC

clone_size: NA
d_call: TRBD2
j_call: TRBJ2-1
v_call: TRBV6-6
cdr3_aa: CASSLAGVVYEQFF
cdr3_nt: TGTGCCAGCAGCCTAGCGGGAGTGGTCTATGAGCAGTTCTTC

clone_size: NA
d_call: NA
j_call: TRBJ2-3
v_call: TRBV5-4
cdr3_aa: CASSPSAALRDTQYF
cdr3_nt: TGTGCCAGCAGCCCATCGGCGGCTTTGAGGGATACGCAGTATTTT

clone_size: NA
d_call: NA
j_call: TRBJ1-5
v_call: TRBV21-1
cdr3_aa: CATDRGNQPQHF
cdr3_nt: TGTGCCACCGACAGGGGCAATCAGCCCCAGCATTTT

clone_size: NA
d_call: TRBD1
j_call: TRBJ1-2
v_call: TRBV28
cdr3_aa: CASSPIGGDSSYGYTF
cdr3_nt: TGTGCCAGCAGTCCGATCGGTGGGGACAGCAGCTATGGCTACACCTTC

clone_size: NA
d_call: TRBD2
j_call: TRBJ2-3
v_call: TRBV6-1
cdr3_aa: CASRVPSGITDTQYF
cdr3_nt: TGTGCCAGCAGGGTACCTAGCGGCATTACAGATACGCAGTATTTT

clone_size: NA
d_call: NA
j_call: TRBJ1-6
v_call: TRBV4-2
cdr3_aa: CASSQDGGNNSPLHF
cdr3_nt: TGTGCCAGCAGCCAAGATGGCGGGAATAATTCACCCCTCCACTTT

clone_size: NA
d_call: NA
j_call: TRBJ2-7
v_call: TRBV19
cdr3_aa: CASAAFGGGYEQYF
cdr3_nt: TGTGCCAGCGCTGCCTTCGGAGGAGGCTACGAGCAGTACTTC

clone_size: once
d_call: NA
j_call: TRBJ2-5
v_call: TRBV19
cdr3_aa: CASSIRETQYF
cdr3_nt: TGTGCCAGTAGTATACGAGAGACCCAGTACTTC

clone_size: NA
d_call: NA
j_call: TRBJ1-1
v_call: TRBV14
cdr3_aa: CASSQVLSGTEAFF
cdr3_nt: TGTGCCAGCAGCCAAGTTCTCTCGGGGACTGAAGCTTTCTTT

clone_size: NA
d_call: TRBD2
j_call: TRBJ2-7
v_call: TRBV27
cdr3_aa: CASSLSGSPSEQYF
cdr3_nt: TGTGCCAGCAGCCTTAGCGGGAGTCCGTCCGAGCAGTACTTC

clone_size: NA
d_call: NA
j_call: TRBJ1-5
v_call: TRBV19
cdr3_aa: CASSMIRRLYNQPQHF
cdr3_nt: TGTGCCAGTAGTATGATAAGGAGACTGTACAATCAGCCCCAGCATTTT

clone_size: NA
d_call: TRBD1
j_call: TRBJ2-1
v_call: TRBV28
cdr3_aa: CASRVPGQGDNEQFF
cdr3_nt: TGTGCCAGCAGGGTACCGGGACAGGGAGACAATGAGCAGTTCTTC

clone_size: NA
d_call: NA
j_call: TRBJ2-7
v_call: TRBV5-1
cdr3_aa: CASSRSWTAEGSYEQYF
cdr3_nt: TGCGCCAGCAGCAGATCCTGGACAGCCGAAGGTTCCTACGAGCAGTACTTC

clone_size: NA
d_call: NA
j_call: TRBJ2-7
v_call: TRBV25-1
cdr3_aa: CASSFPGIAYEQYF
cdr3_nt: TGTGCCAGCAGTTTTCCAGGGATCGCCTACGAGCAGTACTTC

clone_size: NA
d_call: NA
j_call: TRBJ2-1
v_call: TRBV10-2
cdr3_aa: CASTVLASNEQFF
cdr3_nt: TGCGCCAGCACTGTGCTAGCGTCGAATGAGCAGTTCTTC

clone_size: NA
d_call: NA
j_call: TRBJ2-3
v_call: TRBV15
cdr3_aa: CATSRESADTQYF
cdr3_nt: TGTGCCACCAGCAGAGAATCTGCAGATACGCAGTATTTT

clone_size: NA
d_call: NA
j_call: TRBJ1-1
v_call: TRBV5-6
cdr3_aa: CASSLSVEAFF
cdr3_nt: TGTGCCAGCAGCTTGTCCGTGGAAGCTTTCTTT

clone_size: NA
d_call: NA
j_call: TRBJ2-1
v_call: TRBV4-1
cdr3_aa: CASSLLGGGNEQFF
cdr3_nt: TGCGCCAGCAGTCTCCTAGGTGGGGGGAATGAGCAGTTCTTC

clone_size: NA
d_call: TRBD2
j_call: TRBJ2-1
v_call: TRBV10-3
cdr3_aa: CAAGTTSGPHEQFF
cdr3_nt: TGTGCCGCAGGGACGACTAGCGGGCCGCATGAGCAGTTCTTC

clone_size: NA
d_call: TRBD2
j_call: TRBJ2-1
v_call: TRBV28
cdr3_aa: CASLWREGNEQFF
cdr3_nt: TGTGCCAGCCTTTGGCGGGAGGGCAATGAGCAGTTCTTC

clone_size: NA
d_call: TRBD1
j_call: TRBJ1-1
v_call: TRBV10-3
cdr3_aa: CAISGRDSSSNTEAFF
cdr3_nt: TGTGCCATCAGTGGCCGGGACAGCTCTTCGAACACTGAAGCTTTCTTT

clone_size: NA
d_call: TRBD1
j_call: TRBJ1-2
v_call: TRBV6-6
cdr3_aa: CASSNRGREDGYTF
cdr3_nt: TGTGCCAGCAGTAACAGGGGGCGAGAGGATGGCTACACCTTC

clone_size: NA
d_call: TRBD2
j_call: TRBJ2-1
v_call: TRBV10-1
cdr3_aa: CASSVRTSGFNEQFF
cdr3_nt: TGCGCCAGCAGCGTTAGGACTAGCGGCTTCAATGAGCAGTTCTTC

clone_size: NA
d_call: NA
j_call: TRBJ2-7
v_call: TRBV4-3
cdr3_aa: CASSQDRTSYEQYF
cdr3_nt: TGCGCCAGCAGCCAAGATCGAACATCGTACGAGCAGTACTTC

clone_size: NA
d_call: TRBD1
j_call: TRBJ2-2
v_call: TRBV6-5
cdr3_aa: CASSYSLDRVPGELFF
cdr3_nt: TGTGCCAGCAGTTACTCCTTGGACAGGGTTCCCGGGGAGCTGTTTTTT

clone_size: NA
d_call: NA
j_call: TRBJ1-4
v_call: TRBV4-1
cdr3_aa: CASSQGLGQSTNEKLFF
cdr3_nt: TGCGCCAGCAGCCAAGGGCTCGGACAATCAACTAATGAAAAACTGTTTTTT

clone_size: NA
d_call: NA
j_call: TRBJ1-6
v_call: TRBV5-1
cdr3_aa: CASSLNQGISPLHF
cdr3_nt: TGCGCCAGCAGCTTGAATCAGGGTATTTCACCCCTCCACTTT

clone_size: NA
d_call: NA
j_call: TRBJ1-4
v_call: TRBV18
cdr3_aa: CASSPSYLGRTNEKLFF
cdr3_nt: TGTGCCAGCTCACCCTCGTACCTAGGGAGGACTAATGAAAAACTGTTTTTT

clone_size: few
d_call: TRBD1
j_call: TRBJ1-5
v_call: TRBV18
cdr3_aa: CASSKQGADQPQHF
cdr3_nt: TGTGCCAGCTCAAAACAGGGGGCAGATCAGCCCCAGCATTTT

clone_size: many
d_call: NA
j_call: TRBJ1-1
v_call: TRBV5-1
cdr3_aa: CASSLDGQMTEAFF
cdr3_nt: TGCGCCAGCAGCTTGGACGGACAGATGACTGAAGCTTTCTTT

clone_size: NA
d_call: NA
j_call: TRBJ1-4
v_call: TRBV5-1
cdr3_aa: CASSLEGATEEQYEKLFF
cdr3_nt: TGCGCCAGCAGCTTGGAGGGTGCGACAGAGGAGCAGTATGAAAAACTGTTTTTT

clone_size: NA
d_call: TRBD1
j_call: TRBJ1-6
v_call: TRBV28
cdr3_aa: CASTLTGARNSPLHF
cdr3_nt: TGTGCCAGCACCTTGACAGGGGCGCGGAATTCACCCCTCCACTTT

clone_size: NA
d_call: NA
j_call: TRBJ2-7
v_call: TRBV7-9
cdr3_aa: CASRPGAGSYEQYF
cdr3_nt: TGTGCCAGCAGGCCAGGCGCGGGGTCCTACGAGCAGTACTTC

clone_size: NA
d_call: NA
j_call: TRBJ1-1
v_call: TRBV5-1
cdr3_aa: CASRPGTLTEAFF
cdr3_nt: TGCGCCAGCAGACCTGGGACACTCACTGAAGCTTTCTTT

clone_size: NA
d_call: NA
j_call: TRBJ1-2
v_call: TRBV2
cdr3_aa: CASSAQGANYGYTF
cdr3_nt: TGTGCCAGCAGTGCACAGGGAGCTAACTATGGCTACACCTTC